A selection of T cell receptor beta chains follows, all from one sample in a study of response to subunit inactivated influenza vaccine. Using its own MiXCR run on the RT-PCR reads, TCRdb lists one record per CDR3 protein. Of hundreds of thousands of distinct CDR3 sequences listed, approximately 13% are singletons. The sequencing here drew on PBMCs from blood, taken 40 to 50 days after vaccination. The receptor source for this set is a man aged 45 to 65 who received an inactivated influenza vaccine. The CDR3 runs from the conserved cysteine through the conserved F or W. Fields, in order: CDR3 protein, CDR3 DNA, clone size, V gene, D gene, J gene. The D gene is left open where the match is weak. Part of the rows lack a size; the others show once, few, many or a class for expanded clones.

CASSPLADNEQFF,TGTGCCAGCAGCCCCCTAGCAGACAATGAGCAGTTCTTC,many,TRBV7-3,-,TRBJ2-1
CATSISRELGAQYF,TGTGCCACCAGCATAAGCCGGGAGCTAGGGGCCCAGTACTTC,few,TRBV15,-,TRBJ2-5
CASSLRVGATGELFF,TGTGCCAGCAGTTTAAGGGTCGGAGCAACCGGGGAGCTGTTTTTT,many,TRBV12-3/TRBV12-4,-,TRBJ2-2
CASRRTGRYGYTF,TGTGCCAGCAGGCGGACAGGGCGGTATGGCTACACCTTC,few,TRBV6-1,TRBD1,TRBJ1-2
CSARVSGSVRQETQYF,TGCAGTGCTAGGGTTTCGGGATCGGTCCGTCAAGAGACCCAGTACTTC,-,TRBV20-1,-,TRBJ2-5
CASSRGQAGEQFF,TGTGCCAGCAGTCGAGGACAGGCTGGGGAGCAGTTCTTC,many,TRBV12-3/TRBV12-4,TRBD1,TRBJ2-1
CASSQDPLRSGNTIYF,TGCGCCAGCAGCCAAGATCCCCTTCGCTCTGGAAACACCATATATTTT,-,TRBV4-1,-,TRBJ1-3
CASSLVPGANEAFF,TGCGCCAGCAGCTTGGTACCAGGGGCGAATGAAGCTTTCTTT,-,TRBV5-1,-,TRBJ1-1
CGRRDSRPQHF,TGTGGACGTAGAGACTCACGGCCCCAGCATTTT,few,TRBV6-2/TRBV6-3,-,TRBJ1-5
CASSLGIATGSVWEKLFF,TGTGCCAGCAGCTTAGGAATCGCTACAGGGAGCGTTTGGGAAAAACTGTTTTTT,-,TRBV11-1,-,TRBJ1-4
CSVGTGLLKNIQYF,TGCAGCGTGGGAACAGGGCTACTCAAAAACATTCAGTACTTC,few,TRBV29-1,-,TRBJ2-4
CATSDPITPSGGQTQYF,TGTGCCACCAGTGACCCTATTACTCCTAGCGGGGGACAGACCCAGTACTTC,-,TRBV24-1,TRBD2,TRBJ2-5
CASSEGLQFF,TGTGCCAGCAGTGAGGGACTGCAGTTCTTC,-,TRBV2,-,TRBJ2-1
CASSSPSGRGDTQYF,TGTGCCAGCAGCTCACCTAGCGGGAGGGGAGATACGCAGTATTTT,-,TRBV7-2,TRBD2,TRBJ2-3
CSVKDRGNYEQYF,TGCAGCGTTAAGGACAGGGGAAACTACGAGCAGTACTTC,-,TRBV29-1,TRBD1,TRBJ2-7
CASSLGLGSDTQYF,TGTGCCAGCAGCCTTGGACTAGGTTCAGATACGCAGTATTTT,few,TRBV12-3/TRBV12-4,TRBD2,TRBJ2-3
CASSLNHGGAETQYF,TGTGCCAGCAGCTTAAACCACGGGGGCGCGGAGACCCAGTACTTC,few,TRBV11-2,-,TRBJ2-5
CASSFSPGQGYEQYF,TGTGCCAGCAGCTTCTCCCCGGGACAGGGGTACGAGCAGTACTTC,-,TRBV7-2,TRBD1,TRBJ2-7
CASSLTGISGGYTDTQYF,TGTGCCAGCAGCTTAACGGGTATCTCGGGAGGGTACACAGATACGCAGTATTTT,few,TRBV7-2,TRBD2,TRBJ2-3
CSVDTQGFEQYF,TGCAGCGTTGATACTCAGGGATTCGAGCAGTACTTC,-,TRBV29-1,-,TRBJ2-7
CASSLVWTSGGYEQFF,TGTGCCAGCAGCTTGGTCTGGACTAGCGGGGGCTATGAGCAGTTCTTC,many,TRBV5-5,TRBD2,TRBJ2-1
CATRASAFQETQYF,TGTGCCACCAGGGCTAGCGCCTTCCAAGAGACCCAGTACTTC,few,TRBV24-1,-,TRBJ2-5
CASSLQGAMNEKLFF,TGCGCCAGCAGCTTACAGGGGGCGATGAATGAAAAACTGTTTTTT,-,TRBV5-1,TRBD1,TRBJ1-4
CAISESPGGPSYEQYF,TGTGCCATCAGTGAGTCCCCGGGGGGCCCTTCCTACGAGCAGTACTTC,-,TRBV10-3,-,TRBJ2-7
CSGEGGEGTYEQYF,TGCAGCGGGGAAGGGGGGGAAGGAACCTACGAGCAGTACTTC,few,TRBV20-1,-,TRBJ2-7
CSVKMGVGANVLTF,TGCAGCGTCAAGATGGGGGTAGGGGCCAACGTCCTGACTTTC,many,TRBV29-1,-,TRBJ2-6
CASSADIYEQYF,TGTGCCAGCAGCGCCGACATTTACGAGCAGTACTTC,-,TRBV7-2,-,TRBJ2-7
CASSPRAANEKLFF,TGTGCCAGCAGCCCCCGGGCCGCTAATGAAAAACTGTTTTTT,few,TRBV7-2,-,TRBJ1-4
CASSLSPQFQRAQYF,TGTGCCAGCAGCTTAAGTCCCCAATTCCAGCGGGCCCAGTATTTT,few,TRBV7-8,-,TRBJ2-3
CAISGGPGELFF,TGTGCCATCAGCGGGGGTCCCGGGGAGCTGTTTTTT,-,TRBV10-3,-,TRBJ2-2
CASSKDRAETEAFF,TGCGCCAGCAGTAAGGACAGGGCGGAGACTGAAGCTTTCTTT,-,TRBV10-2,TRBD1,TRBJ1-1
CATSRVADQYGYTF,TGTGCCACCAGCAGAGTGGCGGACCAGTATGGCTACACCTTC,few,TRBV15,-,TRBJ1-2